The T cell receptor (beta chain) described here comes from a study of Ad26.COV2.S vaccination and SARS-CoV-2 variants. Background on the study: Administration of Ad26.COV2.S was intramuscular, either once or twice 56 days apart. Study-level points and caveats: Across vaccine and placebo recipients, the breadth of non-spike TCRs was similar. The TCR breadth and depth analyses may have produced an underestimate of total T cell responses.

The CDR3 is 14 amino acids. Trimming took 4 bases from V and 6 from J; bases not matched to a gene: 9. Germline CDR1 and CDR2: KGHSH and LQKENI. Specified treatment: some 20 received Ad26.COV2.S at low or high dose, single or two shots; about 5 received placebo; per-sample allocation not given. Repertoires come from day 63 after the first vaccine or placebo injection. Details on this clone: Its antigen remains unidentified.

Assay: immunoSEQ multiplex PCR; the TCRdb copy retains only in-frame clones and omits some. The sample shows about 380,000 clones, around four fifths of them seen only once. The chain recombines TRBV18 with TRBJ2-7; 7 bases are a match to TRBD2. The sequence derives from a person between 18 and 65 years old who received the Ad26.COV2.S COVID-19 vaccine or a placebo. The input for sequencing was peripheral blood, taken in a trial of Ad26.COV2.S vaccine versus placebo. The CDR3 loop is CASSRPGLPSEQYF. For the CDR3, the DNA is TGTGCCAGCTCACGACCGGGACTACCCTCCGAGCAGTACTTC.